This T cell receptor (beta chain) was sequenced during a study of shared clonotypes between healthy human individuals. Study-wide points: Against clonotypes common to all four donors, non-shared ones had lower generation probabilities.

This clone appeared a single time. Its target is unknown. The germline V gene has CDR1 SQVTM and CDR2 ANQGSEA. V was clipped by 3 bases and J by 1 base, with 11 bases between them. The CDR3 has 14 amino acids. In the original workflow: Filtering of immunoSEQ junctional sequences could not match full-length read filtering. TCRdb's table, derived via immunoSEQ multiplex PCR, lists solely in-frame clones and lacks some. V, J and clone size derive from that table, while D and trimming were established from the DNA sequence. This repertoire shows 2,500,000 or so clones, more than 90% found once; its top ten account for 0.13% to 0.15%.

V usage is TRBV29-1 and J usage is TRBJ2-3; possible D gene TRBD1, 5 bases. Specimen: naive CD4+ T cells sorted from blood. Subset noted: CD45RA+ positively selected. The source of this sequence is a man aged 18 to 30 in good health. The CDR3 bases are TGCAGCGTTGAGAAGGGGTGGGGCACAGATACGCAGTATTTT. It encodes CSVEKGWGTDTQYF.